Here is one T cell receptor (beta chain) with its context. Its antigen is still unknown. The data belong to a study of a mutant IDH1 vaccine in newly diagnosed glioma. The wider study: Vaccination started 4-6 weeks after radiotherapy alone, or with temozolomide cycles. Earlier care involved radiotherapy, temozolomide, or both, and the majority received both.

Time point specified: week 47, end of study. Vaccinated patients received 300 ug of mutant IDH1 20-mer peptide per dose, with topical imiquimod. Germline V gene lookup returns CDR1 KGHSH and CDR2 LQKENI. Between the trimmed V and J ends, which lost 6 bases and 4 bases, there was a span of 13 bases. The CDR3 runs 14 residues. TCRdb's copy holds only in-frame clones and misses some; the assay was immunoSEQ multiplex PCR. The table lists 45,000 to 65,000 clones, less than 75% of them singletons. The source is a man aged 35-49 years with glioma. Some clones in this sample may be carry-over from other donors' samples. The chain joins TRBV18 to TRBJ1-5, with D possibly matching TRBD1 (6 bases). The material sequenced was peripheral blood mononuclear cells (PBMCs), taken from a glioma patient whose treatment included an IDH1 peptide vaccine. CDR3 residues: CASSPTRGNQPQHF. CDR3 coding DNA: TGTGCCAGCTCCCCCACTAGGGGGAATCAGCCCCAGCATTTT.